The source of this TCR beta chain is a study of blood T cell repertoires in COVID-19. The wider study: T cells, B-cell-depleted T cells, or PBMCs provided the cDNA or gDNA that served as material.

The V and J ends lost 5 bases and 3 bases respectively, with 13 bases between them. Germline V gene data show CDR1 as SEHNR and CDR2 as FQNEAQ (reference sequence). The CDR3 loop spans 14 amino acids. Seattle patients were enrolled during active infection and followed longitudinally. TCRdb keeps only in-frame clones here, not all; method: immunoSEQ multiplex PCR. The sample contains approximately 160,000 clones, more than 85% of which appear only once. The chain uses TRBV7-9 and TRBJ1-2; D is perhaps TRBD1 (5 bases). Sequenced material: peripheral blood. The receptor was isolated from a woman aged 55-75 years with COVID-19, enrolled during active disease. The CDR3 sequence is CASSQRGSYYGYTF. The CDR3, as DNA: TGTGCCAGCAGCCAAAGGGGTTCCTACTATGGCTACACCTTC.